Listed below are T cell receptor beta chains from one sample, sequenced in a study of T cell responses to AZD1222 COVID-19 vaccine. Measured with immunoSEQ multiplex PCR; TCRdb has only the in-frame clones, and not every one. In the table there are 250,000 to 300,000 clones, approximately 94% of which are singletons. The sequences come from peripheral blood, collected 28 days after the second AZD1222 dose. Every receptor here comes from an adult who received the AZD1222 COVID-19 vaccine. CDR3s include the opening cysteine and the closing phenylalanine or tryptophan. D genes are given only for firm matches. Size values are once, few and many counts, or a class for expanded clones, and some rows have none.

D gene | clone size | J gene | V gene | CDR3 DNA | CDR3 protein
- | few | TRBJ1-1 | TRBV18 | TGTGCCAGCTCACCACCGGTGGGTTTAGGAGCTTTCTTT | CASSPPVGLGAFF
TRBD2 | - | TRBJ2-1 | TRBV28 | TGTGCCAGCACCTGGGGCGGGGGGGCCTCCTACAATGAGCAGTTCTTC | CASTWGGGASYNEQFF
- | - | TRBJ2-2 | TRBV19 | TGTGCCAGTAGTAATAGGGGCCTCACCGGGGAGCTGTTTTTT | CASSNRGLTGELFF
- | - | TRBJ2-1 | TRBV5-5 | TGTGCCAGCAGCTTGGGACCCGACAATGAGCAGTTCTTC | CASSLGPDNEQFF
- | - | TRBJ2-7 | TRBV28 | TGTGCCAGCAGCTTGGGATGGAACGAGCAGTACTTC | CASSLGWNEQYF
TRBD2 | - | TRBJ2-1 | TRBV7-2 | TGTGCCAGCAGCAAGACTAGCGGGTCGTGGAATGAGCAGTTCTTC | CASSKTSGSWNEQFF
TRBD1 | - | TRBJ1-1 | TRBV27 | TGTGCCAGCAGTTTAACAGGGGGTAAGACTGAAGCTTTCTTT | CASSLTGGKTEAFF
- | - | TRBJ1-4 | TRBV2 | TGTGCCAGCAGTGAAGGAGAGCGAGCTAATGAAAAACTGTTTTTT | CASSEGERANEKLFF
- | - | TRBJ1-2 | TRBV12-3/TRBV12-4 | TGTGCCAGCAGTCTACAGGGAGGGAGTGGCTACACCTTC | CASSLQGGSGYTF
- | - | TRBJ2-7 | TRBV11-2 | TGTGCCAGCAGCCCTACTCGGGTGTACGAGCAGTACTTC | CASSPTRVYEQYF
- | - | TRBJ1-2 | TRBV19 | TGTGCCAGCGCATCCAGGGTTGAGGTTGGCTACACCTTC | CASASRVEVGYTF
- | - | TRBJ1-1 | TRBV5-6 | TGTGCCAGCAGCTTGGTAGCGACGGCGAACACTGAAGCTTTCTTT | CASSLVATANTEAFF
- | - | TRBJ2-7 | TRBV6-5 | TGTGCCAGCAGCCGGGACCGTTCCGGCTACGAGCAGTACTTC | CASSRDRSGYEQYF
TRBD2 | few | TRBJ2-1 | TRBV5-1 | TGCGCCAGCAACCAACTAGCGGGGGGGCCAGGCTACAATGAGCAGTTCTTC | CASNQLAGGPGYNEQFF
- | - | TRBJ2-1 | TRBV10-3 | TGTGCCATCAGGGGACTTTACCATGAGCAGTTCTTC | CAIRGLYHEQFF
- | - | TRBJ1-6 | TRBV27 | TGTGCCAGCAGGAGGGACCGAGATAATTCACCCCTCCACTTT | CASRRDRDNSPLHF
- | - | TRBJ2-5 | TRBV27 | TGTGCCAGCAGTTTATCTTGGGCGGAGACCCAGTACTTC | CASSLSWAETQYF
- | - | TRBJ2-7 | TRBV6-5 | TGTGCCAGCAGTCCAACAGGGGGGGTCTCCTACGAGCAGTACTTC | CASSPTGGVSYEQYF
- | - | TRBJ2-5 | TRBV5-5 | TGTGCCAGTTCGGACGAGCAGATCCAAGAGACCCAGTACTTC | CASSDEQIQETQYF
- | - | TRBJ2-7 | TRBV2 | TGTGCCAGCAGTGCTGGGGCCAGCCGCCACGAGCAGTACTTC | CASSAGASRHEQYF
- | - | TRBJ1-4 | TRBV5-1 | TGCGCCAGCAAGGCGGATCCCTATGAAAAACTGTTTTTT | CASKADPYEKLFF
- | - | TRBJ1-5 | TRBV19 | TGTGCCAGTAGTATAGGAGCCGTAATTAATCAGCCCCAGCATTTT | CASSIGAVINQPQHF
- | - | TRBJ1-4 | TRBV3-1/TRBV3-2 | TGTGCCAGCAGCCAAGGGGGATTAACTAATGAAAAACTGTTTTTT | CASSQGGLTNEKLFF
- | - | TRBJ1-4 | TRBV15 | TGTGCCACCAGCAGAGTTACAGGGTATGAAAAACTGTTTTTT | CATSRVTGYEKLFF
- | - | TRBJ1-3 | TRBV19 | TGTGCCAGTAGTACCCCACCCCTCACAGGGTTCGGAAACACCATATATTTT | CASSTPPLTGFGNTIYF
TRBD2 | - | TRBJ2-7 | TRBV3-1/TRBV3-2 | TGTGCCAGCAGTCCTCTAGCGGGGGCCAACGAGCAGTACTTC | CASSPLAGANEQYF
- | - | TRBJ2-3 | TRBV5-1 | TGCGCCAGCAGCTTCCAGGCAGGCACAGATACGCAGTATTTT | CASSFQAGTDTQYF
- | - | TRBJ2-7 | TRBV2 | TGTGCCAGCAGTGAAGCCTACGAGCAGTACTTC | CASSEAYEQYF
TRBD1 | - | TRBJ1-2 | TRBV5-1 | TGCGCCAGCAGCGTACAGGGGAGAGATGGCTACACCTTC | CASSVQGRDGYTF
- | - | TRBJ2-7 | TRBV4-1 | TGCGCCAGCAGCCAATTTGGGACACCCTCGGACGAGCAGTACTTC | CASSQFGTPSDEQYF
- | - | TRBJ2-3 | TRBV5-4 | TGTGCCAGCAGCTTGTCAGCGGATATTAGCACAGATACGCAGTATTTT | CASSLSADISTDTQYF
- | - | TRBJ2-5 | TRBV27 | TGTGCCAGCAGTTGGGCCGGCCAAGAGACCCAGTACTTC | CASSWAGQETQYF
- | - | TRBJ2-1 | TRBV7-2 | TGTGCCAGCAGCTGGACTAGGGGGGCGCCTGAGCAGTTCTTC | CASSWTRGAPEQFF
TRBD1 | - | TRBJ1-1 | TRBV7-6 | TGTGCCAGCAGCTTAGGTGGGAGTGGGGACAGGGGGGTCATGAACACTGAAGCTTTCTTT | CASSLGGSGDRGVMNTEAFF
- | - | TRBJ1-1 | TRBV7-2 | TGTGCCAGCAGCTTTGACAGGTACACTGAAGCTTTCTTT | CASSFDRYTEAFF
- | - | TRBJ2-1 | TRBV2 | TGTGCCAGCAGTCCGGGACCAGTCTACAATGAGCAGTTCTTC | CASSPGPVYNEQFF
- | - | TRBJ2-1 | TRBV5-8 | TGTGCCAGCAGCTTGAGTGGGGGCGCGAAAGGGAATGAGCAGTTCTTC | CASSLSGGAKGNEQFF